The 27 T cell receptor beta chains reported below all come from one sample, sequenced in a study of blood T cell repertoires in COVID-19. Generated by immunoSEQ multiplex PCR, the TCRdb table keeps only in-frame clones and is missing some. Here the sample spans almost 400,000 clones, about nine tenths being singletons. Specimen: PBMCs or T cells enriched from blood (not recorded which). These receptors were taken from a woman aged 25-40 years who had recovered from COVID-19.

This chain links TRBV19 with TRBJ2-3; 16 bases map to TRBD2. The CDR3 extends over 16 amino acids. Trimming at V came to 8 bases and at J to 4 bases, leaving 6 bases not matched to a gene. Germline values: CDR1 LNHDA, CDR2 SQIVND (reference sequence). The DNA for the CDR3 is TGTGCCAGTGCTCCGGGACTAGCGGGAGGGCCAGATACGCAGTATTTT. Residues: CASAPGLAGGPDTQYF.

The chain links TRBV29-1 to TRBJ1-5, with D possibly matching TRBD1 (6 bases). The CDR3 runs 12 residues. With 7 bases removed from V and 4 bases from J, the gap between germline ends came to 11 bases. Germline assignment: CDR1 SQVTM and CDR2 ANQGSEA. This CDR3 reads CSAGQLNQPQHF. CDR3 sequence (DNA): TGCAGCGCTGGACAGCTAAATCAGCCCCAGCATTTT.

V is TRBV7-2 and J is TRBJ2-1, with TRBD1 matching over 10 bases. The junction had 8 bases not matched to a gene; V was cut back by 5 bases and J by 4 bases. Looked up from germline, CDR1 is SGHTA and CDR2 is FQGNSA. The CDR3 is 16 amino acids. This CDR3 reads CASSPPGQGPYNEQFF. The CDR3 DNA sequence: TGTGCCAGCAGCCCACCGGGACAGGGGCCGTACAATGAGCAGTTCTTC.

The V and J genes are TRBV30 and TRBJ2-5, with D perhaps TRBD1 (6 bases). The CDR3 has 15 amino acids. V was clipped by 3 bases and J by 1 base, with 15 bases between them. Germline lookup yields CDR1 GTSNPN and CDR2 SVGIG (reference sequence). The CDR3 here is CAWRGGTGPQETQYF. CDR3 nucleotides: TGTGCCTGGAGAGGGGGAACCGGGCCCCAAGAGACCCAGTACTTC.

CDR3 protein: CASSYSGRAYEQYF. CDR3 in DNA: TGTGCCAGCAGTTACTCGGGGAGGGCCTACGAGCAGTACTTC. This chain uses TRBV6-5 with TRBJ2-7, with 7 bases matching TRBD2. Germline V gene lookup returns CDR1 MNHEY and CDR2 SVGAGI. CDR3 length: 14 amino acids. Trimming took 0 bases from V and 2 from J; bases not matched to a gene: 1.

CDR3 amino acids: CASRRTPDSSNQPQHF. CDR3 nucleotides: TGTGCCAGTAGAAGGACACCTGATTCTAGCAATCAGCCCCAGCATTTT. The rearrangement links TRBV19 to TRBJ1-5; TRBD1 is a possible D gene (5 bases). The CDR3 is 16 residues long. The V and J ends lost 6 bases and 0 bases respectively, with 15 bases between them. Germline values: CDR1 LNHDA, CDR2 SQIVND (reference sequence).

The V gene is TRBV29-1, the J gene TRBJ1-2, with a weak D call TRBD1 (5 bases). Germline V gene data show CDR1 as SQVTM and CDR2 as ANQGSEA. This CDR3 contains 14 residues. Trimming pared 2 bases from V and 1 base from J, leaving 11 bases between. The CDR3: CSVEKQDLNYGYTF. The CDR3 DNA is TGCAGCGTTGAAAAACAGGACCTTAACTATGGCTACACCTTC.

The chain carries TRBV3-1 (or the pseudogene TRBV3-2) and TRBJ2-1; TRBD2 aligns across 9 bases. This CDR3 is 16 amino acids long. V shed 0 bases, J shed 5 bases, and the junction held 5 bases outside the gene matches. Per the germline V gene, CDR1 is LGHDT and CDR2 is YNNKEL (reference sequence). The CDR3 DNA reads TGTGCCAGCAGCCAAGATGGACTAGCGCGAAACAATGAGCAGTTCTTC. This encodes CASSQDGLARNNEQFF.

The chain links TRBV5-4 to TRBJ2-1; 7 bases match TRBD1. From germline, CDR1 is SGHNT and CDR2 YYREEE (reference sequence). The CDR3 has 16 amino acids. Germline trimming cut 2 bases from V and 1 base from J; bases unmatched to any gene: 6. As DNA, the CDR3 is TGTGCCAGCAGCTTAAAAGGGACAGTTTCCTACAATGAGCAGTTCTTC. This codes for CASSLKGTVSYNEQFF.

Ten or more counts support this clone. The chain combines TRBV2 with TRBJ1-1; no firm D call. The germline CDR1 and CDR2 sequences are SNHLY and FYNNEI. The CDR3 has 16 residues. V was trimmed by 1 base and J by 1 base, leaving 13 bases between them. CDR3 nucleotide sequence: TGTGCCAGCAGTGAAGTGAAAAGGACTCCGAACACTGAAGCTTTCTTT. Protein sequence: CASSEVKRTPNTEAFF.

The V and J genes are TRBV7-6 and TRBJ1-1; 10 bases are shared with TRBD1. V shed 5 bases, J shed 3 bases, and the junction held 9 bases outside the gene matches. This CDR3 spans 16 amino acids. Germline-derived CDR1 and CDR2 are SGHVS and FNYEAQ. The CDR3 spells CASSPRQGAEDTEAFF. CDR3 sequence (DNA): TGTGCCAGCAGCCCTAGACAGGGGGCGGAGGACACTGAAGCTTTCTTT.

The chain recombines TRBV5-4 with TRBJ1-2; 9 nucleotides align to TRBD1. V shed 5 bases and J 8 bases; nucleotides not matched to a gene: 10. The CDR3 is made up of 14 amino acids. Germline V gives CDR1 SGHNT, CDR2 YYREEE (reference sequence). The CDR3 nucleotides read TGTGCCAGCAGTAAAGAAACCGGGACAGGGGGCTACACCTTC. This codes for CASSKETGTGGYTF.

This sequence joins TRBV4-1 and TRBJ2-1, with 10 bases identical to TRBD2. The ends lost 7 bases at V and 4 bases at J; junction bases unmatched: 4. Germline-derived CDR1 and CDR2 are MGHRA and YSYEKL. The CDR3 spans 14 residues. The CDR3 sequence is CASKRTSGYNEQFF. CDR3 coding DNA: TGCGCCAGCAAAAGGACTAGCGGATACAATGAGCAGTTCTTC.

This rearrangement joins TRBV4-1 to TRBJ1-1, with D perhaps TRBD1 (6 bases). V gave up 0 bases and J gave up 4 bases, with 12 bases separating them. The CDR3 spans 15 residues. The germline V gene has CDR1 MGHRA and CDR2 YSYEKL. The CDR3 reads CASSQDTGYGTEAFF. In DNA form, the CDR3 reads TGCGCCAGCAGCCAAGATACAGGGTACGGCACTGAAGCTTTCTTT.

Only a few counts were recorded for this clone. This chain links TRBV6-4 with TRBJ2-2, with 8 bases lining up with TRBD1. CDR1 is MRHNA, CDR2 SNTAGT, per germline. V trimming: 5 bases; J trimming: 2 bases; junction bases outside the gene matches: 7. The CDR3 totals 16 residues. The CDR3 sequence is CASSPRQGPNTGELFF. As DNA, the CDR3 is TGTGCCAGCAGTCCCCGACAGGGGCCTAACACCGGGGAGCTGTTTTTT.

This chain connects TRBV4-1 to TRBJ1-5; D possibly corresponds to TRBD1 (5 bases). The V gene's germline CDR1 is MGHRA and CDR2 YSYEKL. Trimming pared 1 base from V and 3 bases from J, leaving 13 bases between. The CDR3 length is 16 residues. The CDR3 bases are TGCGCCAGCAGCCAAGGGAGGGGTCGAAACAATCAGCCCCAGCATTTT. Protein: CASSQGRGRNNQPQHF.

This chain's CDR3 is CASSLGTGHYGYTF. As DNA, the CDR3 is TGTGCCAGCAGCTTGGGAACAGGACACTATGGCTACACCTTC. This chain uses TRBV5-6 with TRBJ1-2, with D possibly matching TRBD1 (5 bases). Germline CDR1 reads SGHDT; CDR2 reads YYEEEE. V lost 0 bases to trimming and J lost 3 bases, with 9 bases between them. The CDR3 runs to 14 residues.

This chain links TRBV10-1 with TRBJ2-5; no clear D gene. The CDR3 is 16 residues long. CDR1 is WNHNN, CDR2 SYGVQD, per germline (reference sequence). V lost 4 bases, J lost 2 bases, and 17 bases lay in between. CDR3 region: CASSAMVTPPQETQYF. The CDR3 region has the DNA TGCGCCAGCAGTGCCATGGTAACACCCCCTCAAGAGACCCAGTACTTC.

This clone occurred once. CDR3: CASTRREVGELFF. The CDR3 DNA reads as TGTGCCAGCACCCGCAGGGAGGTCGGGGAGCTGTTTTTT. The rearrangement links TRBV2 to TRBJ2-2, with D tentatively TRBD2 (6 bases). Germline values: CDR1 SNHLY, CDR2 FYNNEI. The V end lost 7 bases, the J end lost 7 bases, and 13 bases lay between the germline ends. This CDR3 has 13 residues.

The CDR3 protein is CASSPSTRNTYEQYF. The DNA for the CDR3 is TGCGCCAGCAGCCCATCGACACGGAACACCTACGAGCAGTACTTC. This chain links TRBV5-1 with TRBJ2-7; D call uncertain. Germline assignment: CDR1 SGHRS and CDR2 YFSETQ. This CDR3 contains 15 residues. V lost 4 bases, J lost 2 bases, and 16 bases lay in between.

This clone has just one count. This chain links TRBV25-1 with TRBJ2-1; no firm D call. Germline V gene sequence: CDR1 MGHDK, CDR2 SYGVNS. This CDR3 has 13 amino acids. V lost 0 bases and J 10 bases, leaving 10 bases between the germline ends. CDR3: CASSEYFAREQFF. The DNA for the CDR3 is TGTGCCAGCAGTGAATATTTCGCCAGGGAGCAGTTCTTC.

The rearrangement joins TRBV2 to TRBJ1-1; D is unresolved. CDR3 size: 14 residues. Trimming removed 2 bases at V and 1 base at J, with 8 bases between. Germline V gene lookup returns CDR1 SNHLY and CDR2 FYNNEI. As DNA, the CDR3 is TGTGCCAGCAGTGAACCCCAGGCGAACACTGAAGCTTTCTTT. Its translation is CASSEPQANTEAFF.

Points on this clone: Different DNA sequences within this sample yield the same CDR3. The V and J genes are TRBV7-3 and TRBJ2-2; 7 bases line up with TRBD2. In germline, CDR1 is SGHTA, CDR2 FQGTGA. J gave up 7 bases and V 4 bases, and 0 bases lay outside the gene matches. CDR3 length: 12 residues. The CDR3 loop is CASSSGGGELFF. The CDR3 DNA is TGTGCCAGCAGCTCGGGGGGCGGGGAGCTGTTTTTT.

The rearrangement links TRBV7-9 to TRBJ2-1, with 9 bases aligning to TRBD2. This CDR3 region has 16 residues. V was clipped by 5 bases and J by 7 bases; unmatched bases: 12. Germline-derived CDR1 and CDR2 are SEHNR and FQNEAQ (reference sequence). The CDR3 here is CASSSRTSDRFNEQFF. The CDR3 bases are TGTGCCAGCAGCAGCCGGACTAGCGACCGTTTTAATGAGCAGTTCTTC. The full variable domain, in which reference TRBV7-9 and TRBJ2-1 provide the parts outside the CDR3, is DTGVSQNPRHKITKRGQNVTFRCDPISEHNRLYWYRQTLGQGPEFLTYFQNEAQLEKSRLLSDRFSAERPKGSFSTLEIQRTEQGDSAMYLCASSSRTSDRFNEQFFGPGTRLTVL.

The genes are TRBV12-5 and TRBJ1-5; 8 bases match TRBD1. The CDR3 loop spans 17 amino acids. Germline V gene lookup returns CDR1 LGHNT and CDR2 FRNRAP. The V and J ends lost 6 bases and 0 bases, in that order; junction bases with no gene match: 10. The CDR3, as DNA: TGTGCTAGTGGCTACGGACAGGGCCAATATAGCAATCAGCCCCAGCATTTT. Its protein is CASGYGQGQYSNQPQHF.

This clone was found once. The V and J genes are TRBV21-1 and TRBJ1-4; TRBD1 is the table's D call and was not checked against the DNA. TRBV21-1 has pseudogene status. This CDR3 is 19 amino acids long. CDR3 amino acids: CASSELGTGGAPANEKLFF. The CDR3 DNA reads TGTGCCAGCAGCGAGCTAGGGACAGGGGGCGCCCCGGCTAATGAAAAACTGTTTTTT.

This clone turned up a few times. The chain uses TRBV9 and TRBJ2-7; 8 bases align to TRBD1. Trimming cost V 3 bases and J 2 bases; bases outside gene matches: 7. The CDR3 is 15 amino acids. Germline values: CDR1 SGDLS, CDR2 YYNGEE. CDR3 nucleotide sequence: TGTGCCAGCAGCGCACAGGGGGTAGGGGCCTACGAGCAGTACTTC. Translated, it gives CASSAQGVGAYEQYF. Full variable domain (remainder filled in from reference TRBV9 and TRBJ2-7): DSGVTQTPKHLITATGQRVTLRCSPRSGDLSVYWYQQSLDQGLQFLIQYYNGEERAKGNILERFSAQQFPDLHSELNLSSLELGDSALYFCASSAQGVGAYEQYFGPGTRLTVT.